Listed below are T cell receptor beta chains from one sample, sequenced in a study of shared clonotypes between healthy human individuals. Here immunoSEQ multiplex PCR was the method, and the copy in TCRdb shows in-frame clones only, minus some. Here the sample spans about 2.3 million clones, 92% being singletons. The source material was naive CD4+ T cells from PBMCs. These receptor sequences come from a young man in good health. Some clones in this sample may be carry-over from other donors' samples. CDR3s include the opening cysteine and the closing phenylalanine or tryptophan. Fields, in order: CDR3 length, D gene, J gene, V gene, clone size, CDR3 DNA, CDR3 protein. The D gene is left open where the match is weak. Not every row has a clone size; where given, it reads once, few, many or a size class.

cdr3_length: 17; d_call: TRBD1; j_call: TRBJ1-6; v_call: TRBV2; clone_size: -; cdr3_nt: TGTGCCAGCAGCGAACAACTCAGACAGGGAGGCAATTCACCCCTCCACTTT; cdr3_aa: CASSEQLRQGGNSPLHF
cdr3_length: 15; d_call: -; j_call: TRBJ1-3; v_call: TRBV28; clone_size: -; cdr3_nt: TGTGCCAGCAGTCCCCCCACGGGCTCTGGAAACACCATATATTTT; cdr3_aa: CASSPPTGSGNTIYF
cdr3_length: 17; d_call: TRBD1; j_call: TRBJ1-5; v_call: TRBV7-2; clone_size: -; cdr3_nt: TGTGCCAGCAGCTTAGGGACAGGAGCGTTTAGCAATCAGCCCCAGCATTTT; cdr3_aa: CASSLGTGAFSNQPQHF
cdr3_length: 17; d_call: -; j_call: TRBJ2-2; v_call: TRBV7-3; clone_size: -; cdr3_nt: TGTGCCAGCTCATCAGAGGTCGGAAGCTTGCGCGCCGGGGAGCTGTTTTTT; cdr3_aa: CASSSEVGSLRAGELFF
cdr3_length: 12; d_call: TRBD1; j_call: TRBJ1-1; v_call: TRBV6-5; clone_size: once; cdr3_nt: TGTGCCAGCAGTAAGACAGGGACTGAAGCTTTCTTT; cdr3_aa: CASSKTGTEAFF
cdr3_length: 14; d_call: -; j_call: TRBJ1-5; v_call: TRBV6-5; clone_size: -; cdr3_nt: TGTGCCAGCAGTTCTGGGGGTGTAGGTCAGCCCCAGCATTTT; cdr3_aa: CASSSGGVGQPQHF
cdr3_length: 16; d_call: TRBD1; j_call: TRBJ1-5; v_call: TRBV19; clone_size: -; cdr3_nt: TGTGCCAGTAGTATATCCGGGACAGGGGTGGGTCAGCCCCAGCATTTT; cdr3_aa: CASSISGTGVGQPQHF
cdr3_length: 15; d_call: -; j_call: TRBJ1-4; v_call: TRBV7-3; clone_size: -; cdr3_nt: TGTGCCAGCAGCTCCTCCGGGACAAATTCTGAAAAACTGTTTTTT; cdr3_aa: CASSSSGTNSEKLFF
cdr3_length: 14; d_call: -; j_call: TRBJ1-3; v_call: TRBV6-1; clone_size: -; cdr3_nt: TGTGCCACCTGGACAGCAGGTGCTGGAAACACCATATATTTT; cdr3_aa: CATWTAGAGNTIYF
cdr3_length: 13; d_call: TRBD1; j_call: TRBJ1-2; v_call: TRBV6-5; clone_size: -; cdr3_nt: TGTGCCAGCATGCAGGGGGCTTCGTATGGCTACACCTTC; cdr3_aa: CASMQGASYGYTF
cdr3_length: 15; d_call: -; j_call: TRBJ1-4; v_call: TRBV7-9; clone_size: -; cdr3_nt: TGTGCCAGCAGCTTGACAGGACTAACTAATGAAAAACTGTTTTTT; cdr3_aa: CASSLTGLTNEKLFF
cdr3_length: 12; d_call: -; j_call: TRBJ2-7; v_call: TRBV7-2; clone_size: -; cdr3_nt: TGTGCCAGCAGCTTATACCCCTACGAGCAGTACTTC; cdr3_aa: CASSLYPYEQYF
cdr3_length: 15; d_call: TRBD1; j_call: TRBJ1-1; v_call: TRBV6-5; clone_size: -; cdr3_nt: TGTGCCAGCAGTTACATCGCGGACAGGGAAACTGAAGCTTTCTTT; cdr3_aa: CASSYIADRETEAFF
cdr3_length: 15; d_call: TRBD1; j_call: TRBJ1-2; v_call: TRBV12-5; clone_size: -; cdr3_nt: TGTGCTAGTGGTTTGGCGCAAGACAGGGCGGGTGGCTACACCTTC; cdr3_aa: CASGLAQDRAGGYTF
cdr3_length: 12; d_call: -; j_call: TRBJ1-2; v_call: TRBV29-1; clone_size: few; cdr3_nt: TGCAGCGGCGGGGGTTATACTCTTGGCTACACCTTC; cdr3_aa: CSGGGYTLGYTF
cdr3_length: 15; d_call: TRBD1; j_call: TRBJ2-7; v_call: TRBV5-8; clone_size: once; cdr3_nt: TGTGCCAGCAGGTATAACCAGGGGGAGACCTACGAGCAGTACTTC; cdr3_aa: CASRYNQGETYEQYF
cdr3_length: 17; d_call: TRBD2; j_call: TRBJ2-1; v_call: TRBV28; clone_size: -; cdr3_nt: TGTGCCAGCAGTCTAATTCCCGGGACTAGCGGCTACAATGAGCAGTTCTTC; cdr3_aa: CASSLIPGTSGYNEQFF
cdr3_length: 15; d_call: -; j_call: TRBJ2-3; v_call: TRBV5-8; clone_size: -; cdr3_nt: TGTGCCAGCAGCTTGTTTGGCGGCCGCACAGATACGCAGTATTTT; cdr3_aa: CASSLFGGRTDTQYF
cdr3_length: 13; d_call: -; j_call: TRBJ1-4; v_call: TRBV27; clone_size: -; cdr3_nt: TGTGCCAGCAGGAAAACTACGGGTGAAAAACTGTTTTTT; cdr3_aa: CASRKTTGEKLFF
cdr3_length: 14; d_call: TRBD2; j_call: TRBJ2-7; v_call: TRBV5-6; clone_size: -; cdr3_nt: TGTGCCAGCAGCGCCTATAGCGGGAGCGGCGAGCAGTACTTC; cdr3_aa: CASSAYSGSGEQYF
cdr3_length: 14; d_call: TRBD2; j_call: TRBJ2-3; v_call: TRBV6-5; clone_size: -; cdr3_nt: TGTGCCAGCAGCCCGGGACTAAGCACAGATACGCAGTATTTT; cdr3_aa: CASSPGLSTDTQYF
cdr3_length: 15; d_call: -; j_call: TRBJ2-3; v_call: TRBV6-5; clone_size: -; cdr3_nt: TGTGCCAGCAGTTACTCAGGGTCCACCCTCGGTACGCAGTATTTT; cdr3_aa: CASSYSGSTLGTQYF
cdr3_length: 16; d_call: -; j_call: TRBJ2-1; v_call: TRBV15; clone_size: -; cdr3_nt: TGTGCCACCAGCAGAGAAGAAATAGCCTTCGTCCATGAGCAGTTCTTC; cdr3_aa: CATSREEIAFVHEQFF
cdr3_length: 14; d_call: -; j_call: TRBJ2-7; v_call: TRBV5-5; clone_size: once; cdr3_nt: TGTGCCAGCAGCTGGGGGAACAGGGACCGTGAGCAGTACTTC; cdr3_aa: CASSWGNRDREQYF
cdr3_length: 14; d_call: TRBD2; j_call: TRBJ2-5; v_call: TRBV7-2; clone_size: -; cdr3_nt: TGTGCCAGCAGCGGGACTAGCGTCCGGGAGACCCAGTACTTC; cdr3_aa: CASSGTSVRETQYF
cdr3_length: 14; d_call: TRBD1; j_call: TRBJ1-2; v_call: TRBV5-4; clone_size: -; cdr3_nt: TGTGCCAGCAGCTTGGACGGACAGGGGTATGGCTACACCTTC; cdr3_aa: CASSLDGQGYGYTF
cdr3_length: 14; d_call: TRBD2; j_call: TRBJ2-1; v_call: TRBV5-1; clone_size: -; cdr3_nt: TGCGCCAGCAGCGATGCCAGACTAGCGAACGAGCAGTTCTTC; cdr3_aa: CASSDARLANEQFF
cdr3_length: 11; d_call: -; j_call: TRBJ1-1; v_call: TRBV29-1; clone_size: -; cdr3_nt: TGCAGCGTTGCCACGAACACTGAAGCTTTCTTT; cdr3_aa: CSVATNTEAFF
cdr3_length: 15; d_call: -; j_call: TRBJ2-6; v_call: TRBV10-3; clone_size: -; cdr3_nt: TGTGCCATCAGTGAGTCGGACTCTGGGGCCAACGTCCTGACTTTC; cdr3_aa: CAISESDSGANVLTF
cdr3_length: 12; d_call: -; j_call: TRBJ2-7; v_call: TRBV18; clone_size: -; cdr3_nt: TGTGCCAGCTCAAGCGATTCCTACGAGCAGTACTTC; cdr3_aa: CASSSDSYEQYF
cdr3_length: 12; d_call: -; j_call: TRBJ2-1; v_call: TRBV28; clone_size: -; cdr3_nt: TGTGCCAGCAGTTTGCGGTCGGAAGGGAGGATCTTC; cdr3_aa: CASSLRSEGRIF
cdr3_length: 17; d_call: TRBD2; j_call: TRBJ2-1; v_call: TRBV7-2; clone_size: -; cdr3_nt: TGTGCCAGCAGCTTAGTCTCTAGCGGGAGTAAGAGGAATGAGCAGTTCTTC; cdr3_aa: CASSLVSSGSKRNEQFF
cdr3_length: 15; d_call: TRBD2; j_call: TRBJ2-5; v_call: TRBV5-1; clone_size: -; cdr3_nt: TGCGCCAGCAGCCCGCGACTAGCGGACCAAGAGACCCAGTACTTC; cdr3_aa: CASSPRLADQETQYF
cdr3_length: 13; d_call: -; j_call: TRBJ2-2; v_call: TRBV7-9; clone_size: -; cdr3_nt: TGTGCCAGCAGCTTAGTTCTTGAGGTGGAGCTGTTTTTT; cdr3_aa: CASSLVLEVELFF
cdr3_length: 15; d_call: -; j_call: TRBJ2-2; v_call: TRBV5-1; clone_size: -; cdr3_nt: TGCGCCAGCAGCTTTGGCAGCGGAAACACCGGGGAGCTGTTTTTT; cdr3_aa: CASSFGSGNTGELFF